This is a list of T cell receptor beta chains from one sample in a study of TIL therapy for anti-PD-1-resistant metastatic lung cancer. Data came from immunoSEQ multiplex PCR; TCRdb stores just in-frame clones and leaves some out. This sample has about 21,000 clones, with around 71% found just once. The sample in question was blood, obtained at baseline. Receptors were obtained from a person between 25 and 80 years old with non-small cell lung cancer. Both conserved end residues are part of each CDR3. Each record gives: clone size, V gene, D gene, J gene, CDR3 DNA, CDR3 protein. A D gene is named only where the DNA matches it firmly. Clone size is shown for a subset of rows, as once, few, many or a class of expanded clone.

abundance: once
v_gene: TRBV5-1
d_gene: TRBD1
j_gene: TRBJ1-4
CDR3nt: TGCGCCAGCAGCTTGACAGGGGCAGGGGAAAAACTGTTTTTT
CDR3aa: CASSLTGAGEKLFF

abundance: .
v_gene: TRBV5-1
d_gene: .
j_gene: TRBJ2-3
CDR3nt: TGCGCCAGCAGCTCTGGACGGTCCACAGATACGCAGTATTTT
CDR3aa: CASSSGRSTDTQYF

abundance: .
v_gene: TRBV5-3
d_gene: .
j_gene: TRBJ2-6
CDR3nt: TGTGCCAGAAGCCGCCCGGGACGGCGGGGTGGGGCCAACGTCCTGACTTTC
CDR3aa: CARSRPGRRGGANVLTF

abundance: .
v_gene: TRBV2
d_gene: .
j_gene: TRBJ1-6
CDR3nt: TGTGCCAGCAGTGAGCAGGCTAACTCACCCCTCCACTTT
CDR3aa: CASSEQANSPLHF

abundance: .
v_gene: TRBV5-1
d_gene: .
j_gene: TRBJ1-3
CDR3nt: TGCGCCAGCAGCCCCCGGGAGGCCGGAAACACCATATATTTT
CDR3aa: CASSPREAGNTIYF

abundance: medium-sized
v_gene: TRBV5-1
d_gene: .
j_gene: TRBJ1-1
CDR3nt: TGCGCCAGCAGCTTGAGGCGCAGCTTGAACACTGAAGCTTTCTTT
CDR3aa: CASSLRRSLNTEAFF

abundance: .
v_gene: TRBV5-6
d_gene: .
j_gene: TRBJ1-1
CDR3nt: TGTGCCAGCAGCCTGGCAGGGCTCTTTAGCGAAGCTTTCTTT
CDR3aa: CASSLAGLFSEAFF

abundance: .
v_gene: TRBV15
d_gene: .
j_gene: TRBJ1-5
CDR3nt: TGTGCCACCAGCAGAGGTGGGGGCAATCAGCCCCAGCATTTT
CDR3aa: CATSRGGGNQPQHF

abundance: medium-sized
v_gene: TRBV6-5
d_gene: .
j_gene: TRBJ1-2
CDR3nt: TGTGCCAGCAGAGGCCAAGGGAACTATGGCTACACCTTC
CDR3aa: CASRGQGNYGYTF

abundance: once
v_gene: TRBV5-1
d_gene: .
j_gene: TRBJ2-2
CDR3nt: TGCGCCAGCAGCGTGGGCCAGATTAACACCGGGGAGCTGTTTTTT
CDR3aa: CASSVGQINTGELFF

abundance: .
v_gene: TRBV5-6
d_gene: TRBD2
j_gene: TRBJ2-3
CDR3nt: TGTGCCAGCAGCCCCGGGACTAGCGGGATTACAGATACGCAGTATTTT
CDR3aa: CASSPGTSGITDTQYF

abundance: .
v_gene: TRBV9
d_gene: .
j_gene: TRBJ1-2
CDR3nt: TGTGCCAGCGGCAGGGTTAACTATGGCTACACCTTC
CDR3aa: CASGRVNYGYTF

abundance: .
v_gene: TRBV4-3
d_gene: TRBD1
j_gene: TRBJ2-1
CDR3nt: TGCGCCAGCAGCCAAGAAGGGACAGGGGTAGATGAGCAGTTCTTC
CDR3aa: CASSQEGTGVDEQFF

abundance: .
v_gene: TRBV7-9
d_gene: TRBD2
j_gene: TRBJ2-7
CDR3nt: TGTGCCAGCAGCTTATCACTAGCGGGAAGTTCCTACGAGCAGTACTTC
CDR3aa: CASSLSLAGSSYEQYF

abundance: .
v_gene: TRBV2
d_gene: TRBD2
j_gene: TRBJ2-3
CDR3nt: TGTGCCAGCAGTGAAACTAGCGGGAGAAGGGATACGCAGTATTTT
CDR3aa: CASSETSGRRDTQYF

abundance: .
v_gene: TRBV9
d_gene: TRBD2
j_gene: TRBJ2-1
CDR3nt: TGTGCCAGCAGCCCCTACAGCGGGGGGGCATCCAATGAGCAGTTCTTC
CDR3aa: CASSPYSGGASNEQFF